This is a list of T cell receptor beta chains from one sample in a study of cytomegalovirus exposure and HLA in healthy donors. Sequenced by immunoSEQ multiplex PCR; TCRdb stores in-frame clones only, minus some. The repertoire holds about 120,000 clones, with roughly 88% as singletons. The specimen sequenced was PBMCs. These receptor sequences come from a man aged 18 to 29 in good health and CMV-seronegative. CDR3s include the opening cysteine and the closing phenylalanine or tryptophan. Each record gives: clone size, CDR3 length, D gene, V gene, J gene, CDR3 protein, CDR3 DNA. The D gene is left open where the match is weak. Rows may omit the clone size; those that give it use once, few, many or a size class.

once	15	NA	TRBV6-6	TRBJ1-2	CASRNSEGTIYGYTF	TGTGCCAGCAGAAATTCGGAGGGGACGATTTATGGCTACACCTTC
NA	17	TRBD1	TRBV28	TRBJ1-6	CASSLGQGTSYNSPLHF	TGTGCCAGCAGTCTGGGACAGGGAACATCGTATAATTCACCCCTCCACTTT
NA	14	NA	TRBV19	TRBJ1-2	CASSLWTGGYGYTF	TGTGCCAGTAGTCTCTGGACGGGGGGCTATGGCTACACCTTC
few	11	NA	TRBV2	TRBJ1-6	CASTFYSPLHF	TGTGCCAGCACCTTTTATTCACCCCTCCACTTT
NA	17	TRBD1	TRBV5-4	TRBJ2-1	CASSTGQGLTQRNEQFF	TGTGCCAGCAGCACGGGACAGGGATTGACACAGCGCAATGAGCAGTTCTTC
NA	15	NA	TRBV11-2	TRBJ1-5	CASSLDRGGGQPQHF	TGTGCCAGCAGCTTAGATAGGGGGGGAGGTCAGCCCCAGCATTTT
NA	15	TRBD2	TRBV11-2	TRBJ2-2	CASSRTSGHTGELFF	TGTGCCAGCAGCCGGACTAGCGGTCACACCGGGGAGCTGTTTTTT
few	13	NA	TRBV27	TRBJ1-4	CASSLRANEKLFF	TGTGCCAGCAGTTTACGGGCTAATGAAAAACTGTTTTTT
NA	13	NA	TRBV14	TRBJ2-1	CASSRQIYNEQFF	TGTGCCAGCAGCCGACAGATCTACAATGAGCAGTTCTTC
NA	19	TRBD1	TRBV19	TRBJ1-4	CASSILRQGASATNEKLFF	TGTGCCAGTAGTATCCTGAGGCAGGGGGCGTCAGCAACTAATGAAAAACTGTTTTTT
few	20	NA	TRBV4-1	TRBJ1-4	CASSQDSQKGIFTTNEKLFF	TGCGCCAGCAGCCAAGATAGTCAGAAGGGGATATTTACAACTAATGAAAAACTGTTTTTT
NA	15	NA	TRBV18	TRBJ2-1	CASSPLAGSYNEQFF	TGTGCCAGCTCACCACTGGCAGGCTCTTACAATGAGCAGTTCTTC
once	15	TRBD1	TRBV9	TRBJ1-4	CASSVGTGEVEKLFF	TGTGCCAGCAGCGTAGGAACAGGGGAAGTTGAAAAACTGTTTTTT
NA	14	NA	TRBV18	TRBJ2-1	CASLRGSARSEQFF	TGTGCCAGCTTGCGTGGTAGCGCCCGTTCTGAGCAGTTCTTC
NA	14	TRBD1	TRBV5-4	TRBJ1-2	CASSLGQGGYGYTF	TGTGCCAGCAGCTTGGGACAGGGGGGCTATGGCTACACCTTC